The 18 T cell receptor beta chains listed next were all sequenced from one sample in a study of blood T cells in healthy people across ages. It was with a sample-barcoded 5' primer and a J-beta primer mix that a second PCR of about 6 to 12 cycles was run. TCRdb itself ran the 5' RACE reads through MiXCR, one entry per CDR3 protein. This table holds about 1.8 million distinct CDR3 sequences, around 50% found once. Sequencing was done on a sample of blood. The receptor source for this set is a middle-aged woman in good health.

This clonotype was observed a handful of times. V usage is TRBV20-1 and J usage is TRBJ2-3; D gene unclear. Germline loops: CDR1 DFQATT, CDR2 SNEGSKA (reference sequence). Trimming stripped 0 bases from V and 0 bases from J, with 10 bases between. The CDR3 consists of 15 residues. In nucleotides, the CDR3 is TGCAGTGCTAGAGATCCTCTGACTAGCACAGATACGCAGTATTTT. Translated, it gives CSARDPLTSTDTQYF.

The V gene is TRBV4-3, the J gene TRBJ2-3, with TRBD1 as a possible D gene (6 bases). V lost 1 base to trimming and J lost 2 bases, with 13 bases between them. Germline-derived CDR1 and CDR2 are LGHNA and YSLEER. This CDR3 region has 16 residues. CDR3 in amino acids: CASSQGQASPTDTQYF. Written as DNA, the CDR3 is TGCGCCAGCAGCCAAGGACAGGCGAGTCCCACAGATACGCAGTATTTT.

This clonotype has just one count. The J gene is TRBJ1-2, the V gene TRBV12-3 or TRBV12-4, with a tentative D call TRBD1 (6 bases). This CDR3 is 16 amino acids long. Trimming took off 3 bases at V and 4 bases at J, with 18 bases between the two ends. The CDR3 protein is CASSFPPRTDSYGYTF. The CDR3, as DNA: TGTGCCAGCAGTTTTCCCCCGCGGACAGACTCCTATGGCTACACCTTC.

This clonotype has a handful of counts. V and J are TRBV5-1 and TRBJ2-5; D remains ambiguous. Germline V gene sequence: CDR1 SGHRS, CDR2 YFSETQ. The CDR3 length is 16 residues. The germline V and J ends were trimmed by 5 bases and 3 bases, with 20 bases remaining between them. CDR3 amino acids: CASRFVEKKAEETQYF. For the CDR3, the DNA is TGCGCCAGCAGGTTCGTTGAGAAGAAAGCCGAAGAGACCCAGTACTTC. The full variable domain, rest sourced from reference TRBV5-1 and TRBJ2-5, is KAGVTQTPRYLIKTRGQQVTLSCSPISGHRSVSWYQQTPGQGLQFLFEYFSETQRNKGNFPGRFSGRQFSNSRSEMNVSTLELGDSALYLCASRFVEKKAEETQYFGPGTRLLVL.

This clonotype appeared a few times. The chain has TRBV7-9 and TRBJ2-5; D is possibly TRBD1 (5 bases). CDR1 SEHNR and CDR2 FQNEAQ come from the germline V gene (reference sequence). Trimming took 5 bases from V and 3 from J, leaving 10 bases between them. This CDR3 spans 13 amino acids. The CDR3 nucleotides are TGTGCCAGCAGCCCGACAGAGAAAGAGACCCAGTACTTC. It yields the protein CASSPTEKETQYF.

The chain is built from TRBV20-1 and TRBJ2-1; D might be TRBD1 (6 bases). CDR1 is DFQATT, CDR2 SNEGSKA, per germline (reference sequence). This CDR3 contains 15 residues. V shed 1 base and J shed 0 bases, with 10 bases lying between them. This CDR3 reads CSARVRGSSYNEQFF. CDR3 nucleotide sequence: TGCAGTGCTAGAGTAAGGGGGAGCTCCTACAATGAGCAGTTCTTC.

The CDR3: CASSSMGLQETQYF. As DNA, the CDR3 is TGTGCCAGCAGCTCGATGGGCTTGCAAGAGACCCAGTACTTC. The gene calls are TRBV9 and TRBJ2-5; D gene unclear. The CDR3 spans 14 residues. Trimming cost V 4 bases and J 2 bases, with 12 bases left between them. Germline CDR1 and CDR2: SGDLS and YYNGEE.

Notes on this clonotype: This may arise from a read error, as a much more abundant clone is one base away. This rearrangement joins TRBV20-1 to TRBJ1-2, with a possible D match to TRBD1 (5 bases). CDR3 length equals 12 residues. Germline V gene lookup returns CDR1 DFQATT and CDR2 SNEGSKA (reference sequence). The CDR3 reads CSATGPYYDYTF. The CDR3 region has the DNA TGCAGTGCTACAGGGCCTTACTATGACTACACCTTC.

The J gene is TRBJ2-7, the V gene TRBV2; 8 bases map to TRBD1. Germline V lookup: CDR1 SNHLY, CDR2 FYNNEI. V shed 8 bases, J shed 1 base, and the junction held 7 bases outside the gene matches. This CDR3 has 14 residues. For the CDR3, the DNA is TGTGCCAGCCAAGATACAGGGGGTTCCTACGAGCAGTACTTC. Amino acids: CASQDTGGSYEQYF.

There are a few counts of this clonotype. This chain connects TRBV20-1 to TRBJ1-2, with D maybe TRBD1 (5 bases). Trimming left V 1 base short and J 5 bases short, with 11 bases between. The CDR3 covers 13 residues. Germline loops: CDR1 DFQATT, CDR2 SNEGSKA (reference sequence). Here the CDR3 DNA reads TGCAGTGCTAGAGGGGGGACTCGATATGGCTACACCTTC. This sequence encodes CSARGGTRYGYTF.

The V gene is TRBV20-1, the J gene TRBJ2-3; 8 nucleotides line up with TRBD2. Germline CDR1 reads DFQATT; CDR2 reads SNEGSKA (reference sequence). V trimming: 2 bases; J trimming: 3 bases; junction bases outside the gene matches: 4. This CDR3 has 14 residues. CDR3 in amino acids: CSARSGGPTDTQYF. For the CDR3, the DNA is TGCAGTGCTAGATCGGGGGGGCCAACAGATACGCAGTATTTT.

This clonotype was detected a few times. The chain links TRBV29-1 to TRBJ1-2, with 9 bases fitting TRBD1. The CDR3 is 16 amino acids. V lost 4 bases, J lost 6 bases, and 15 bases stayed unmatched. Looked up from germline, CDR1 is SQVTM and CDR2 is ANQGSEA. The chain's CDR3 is CSVGVSTGTGSDGYTF. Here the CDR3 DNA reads TGCAGCGTTGGGGTATCCACCGGGACAGGGTCTGATGGCTACACCTTC.

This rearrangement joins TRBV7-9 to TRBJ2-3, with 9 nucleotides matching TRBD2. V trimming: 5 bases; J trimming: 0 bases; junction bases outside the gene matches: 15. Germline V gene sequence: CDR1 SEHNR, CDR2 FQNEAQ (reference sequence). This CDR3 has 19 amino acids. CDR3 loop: CASSRTLAGGGSSTDTQYF. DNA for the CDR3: TGTGCCAGCAGCCGAACTCTTGCGGGGGGGGGATCTAGCACAGATACGCAGTATTTT.

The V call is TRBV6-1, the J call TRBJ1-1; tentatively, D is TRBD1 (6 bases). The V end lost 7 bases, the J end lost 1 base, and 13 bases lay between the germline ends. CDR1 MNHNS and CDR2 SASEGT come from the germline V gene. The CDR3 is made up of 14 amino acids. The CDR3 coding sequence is TGTGCCAGCACCCTGGGACACAAGAACACTGAAGCTTTCTTT. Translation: CASTLGHKNTEAFF.

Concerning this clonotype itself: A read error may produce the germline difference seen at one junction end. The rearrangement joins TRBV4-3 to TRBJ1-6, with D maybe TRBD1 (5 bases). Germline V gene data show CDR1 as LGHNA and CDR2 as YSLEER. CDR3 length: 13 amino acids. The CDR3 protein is CTSSQVGGSPLHF. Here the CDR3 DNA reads TGCACCAGCAGCCAGGTCGGGGGTTCACCCCTCCACTTT.

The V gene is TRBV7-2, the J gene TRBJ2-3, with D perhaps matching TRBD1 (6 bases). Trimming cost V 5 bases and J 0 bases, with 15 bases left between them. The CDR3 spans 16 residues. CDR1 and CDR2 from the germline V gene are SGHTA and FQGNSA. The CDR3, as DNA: TGTGCCAGCAGCCCAAACAGGGCCTCTAGCACAGATACGCAGTATTTT. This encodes CASSPNRASSTDTQYF.

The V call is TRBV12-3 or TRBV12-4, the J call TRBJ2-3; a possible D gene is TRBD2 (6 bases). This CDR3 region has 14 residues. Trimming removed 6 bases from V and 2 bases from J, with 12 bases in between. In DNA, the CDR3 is TGTGCCAGCAGCCTGCCTAGCGTCACAGATACGCAGTATTTT. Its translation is CASSLPSVTDTQYF.

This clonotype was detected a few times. CDR3 nucleotides: TGTGCCAGCAGCTTTACAGGGTTGAGCACAGATACGCAGTATTTT. It specifies CASSFTGLSTDTQYF. The chain combines TRBV7-2 with TRBJ2-3; the D gene is possibly TRBD1 (6 bases). The germline CDR1 and CDR2 sequences are SGHTA and FQGNSA. V lost 3 bases and J lost 0, with 10 bases in between. The CDR3 is 15 amino acids.